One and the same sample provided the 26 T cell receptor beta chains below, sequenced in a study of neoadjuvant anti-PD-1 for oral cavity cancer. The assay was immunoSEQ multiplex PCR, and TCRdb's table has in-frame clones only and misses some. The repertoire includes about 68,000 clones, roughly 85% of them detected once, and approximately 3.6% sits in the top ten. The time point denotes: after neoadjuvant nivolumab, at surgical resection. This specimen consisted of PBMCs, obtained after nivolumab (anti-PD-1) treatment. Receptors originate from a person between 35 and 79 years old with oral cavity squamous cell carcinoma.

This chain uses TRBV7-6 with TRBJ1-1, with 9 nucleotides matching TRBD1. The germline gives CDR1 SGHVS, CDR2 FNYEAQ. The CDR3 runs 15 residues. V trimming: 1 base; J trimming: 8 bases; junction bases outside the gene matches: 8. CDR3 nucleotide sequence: TGTGCCAGCAGCTTAGGACAGGGGGGTACCGGAGAAGCTTTCTTT. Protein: CASSLGQGGTGEAFF. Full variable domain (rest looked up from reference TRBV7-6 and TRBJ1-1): GAGVSQSPRYKVTKRGQDVALRCDPISGHVSLYWYRQALGQGPEFLTYFNYEAQQDKSGLPNDRFSAERPEGSISTLTIQRTEQRDSAMYRCASSLGQGGTGEAFFGQGTRLTVV.

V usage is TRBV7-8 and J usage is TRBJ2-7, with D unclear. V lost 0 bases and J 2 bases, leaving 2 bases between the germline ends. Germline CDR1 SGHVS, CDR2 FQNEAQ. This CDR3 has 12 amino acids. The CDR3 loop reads CASSLATYEQYF. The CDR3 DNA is TGTGCCAGCAGCTTAGCAACCTACGAGCAGTACTTC.

The DNA of the CDR3 is TGTGCCAGCAGTTTTTCAGGGGACTACGAGCAGTACTTC. It translates to CASSFSGDYEQYF. The chain uses TRBV27 and TRBJ2-7; weak D call: TRBD1 (6 bases). Germline-derived CDR1 and CDR2 are MNHEY and SMNVEV (reference sequence). This CDR3 contains 13 residues. V lost 3 bases and J 3 bases, leaving 9 bases between the germline ends.

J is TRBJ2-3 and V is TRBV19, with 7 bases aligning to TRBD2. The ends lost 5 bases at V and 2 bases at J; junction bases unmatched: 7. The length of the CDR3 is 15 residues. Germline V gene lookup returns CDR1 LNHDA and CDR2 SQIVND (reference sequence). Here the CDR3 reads CASSGLADFTDTQYF. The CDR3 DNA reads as TGTGCCAGTAGTGGGCTAGCGGATTTCACAGATACGCAGTATTTT.

Here the CDR3 reads CATISGGGDTQYF. The CDR3 DNA reads TGTGCCACCATAAGCGGGGGCGGGGATACGCAGTATTTT. The chain links TRBV28 to TRBJ2-3; 8 bases are shared with TRBD2. The CDR3 runs 13 residues. Looked up from germline, CDR1 is MDHEN and CDR2 is SYDVKM. V was clipped by 10 bases and J by 6 bases; unmatched bases: 9.

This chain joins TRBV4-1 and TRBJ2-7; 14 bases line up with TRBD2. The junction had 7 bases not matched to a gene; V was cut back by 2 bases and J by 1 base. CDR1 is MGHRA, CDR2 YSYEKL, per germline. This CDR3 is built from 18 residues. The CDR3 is CASSQSGTSGSSSYEQYF. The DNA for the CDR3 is TGCGCCAGCAGCCAATCCGGGACTAGCGGGAGTAGTTCCTACGAGCAGTACTTC.

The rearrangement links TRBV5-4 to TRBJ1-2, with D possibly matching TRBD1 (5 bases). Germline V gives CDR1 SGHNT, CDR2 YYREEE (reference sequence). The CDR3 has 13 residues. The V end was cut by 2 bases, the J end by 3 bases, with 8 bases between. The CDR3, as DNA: TGTGCCAGCAGCTTATGGGGGGACTATGGCTACACCTTC. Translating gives CASSLWGDYGYTF.

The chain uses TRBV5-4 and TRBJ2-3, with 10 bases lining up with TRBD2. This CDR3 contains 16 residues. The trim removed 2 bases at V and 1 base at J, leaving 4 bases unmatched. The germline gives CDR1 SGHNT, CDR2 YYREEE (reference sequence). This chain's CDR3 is CASSFGTSGGTDTQYF. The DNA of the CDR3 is TGTGCCAGCAGCTTTGGCACTAGCGGGGGCACAGATACGCAGTATTTT.

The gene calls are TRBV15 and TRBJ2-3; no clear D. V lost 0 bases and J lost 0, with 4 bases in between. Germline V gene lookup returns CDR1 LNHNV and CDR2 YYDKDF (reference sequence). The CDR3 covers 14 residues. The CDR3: CATSRDYSTDTQYF. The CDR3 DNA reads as TGTGCCACCAGCAGAGATTATAGCACAGATACGCAGTATTTT.

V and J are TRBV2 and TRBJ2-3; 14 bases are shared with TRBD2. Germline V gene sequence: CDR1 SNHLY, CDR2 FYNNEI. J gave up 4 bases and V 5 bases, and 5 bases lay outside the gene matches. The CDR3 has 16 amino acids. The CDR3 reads CASSPGTSGSADTQYF. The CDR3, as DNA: TGTGCCAGCAGTCCCGGGACTAGCGGGAGCGCAGATACGCAGTATTTT.

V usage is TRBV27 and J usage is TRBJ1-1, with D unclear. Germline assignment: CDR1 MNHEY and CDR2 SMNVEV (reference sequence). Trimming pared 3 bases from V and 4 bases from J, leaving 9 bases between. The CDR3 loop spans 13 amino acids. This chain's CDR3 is CASSLGSGTEAFF. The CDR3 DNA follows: TGTGCCAGCAGTTTGGGGTCTGGCACTGAAGCTTTCTTT.

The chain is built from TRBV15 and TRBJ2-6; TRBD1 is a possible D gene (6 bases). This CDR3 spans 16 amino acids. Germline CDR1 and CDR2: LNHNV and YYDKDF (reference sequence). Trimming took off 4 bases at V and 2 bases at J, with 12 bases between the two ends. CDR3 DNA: TGTGCCACCAGCACCACTCCAGGGGCTGGGGCCAACGTCCTGACTTTC. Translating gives CATSTTPGAGANVLTF.

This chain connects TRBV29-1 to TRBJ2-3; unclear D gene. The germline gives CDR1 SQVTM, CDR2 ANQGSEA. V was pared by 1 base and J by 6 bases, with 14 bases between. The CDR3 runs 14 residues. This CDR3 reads CSVEVTSRVDTQYF. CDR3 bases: TGCAGCGTTGAAGTGACCAGCCGTGTGGATACGCAGTATTTT.

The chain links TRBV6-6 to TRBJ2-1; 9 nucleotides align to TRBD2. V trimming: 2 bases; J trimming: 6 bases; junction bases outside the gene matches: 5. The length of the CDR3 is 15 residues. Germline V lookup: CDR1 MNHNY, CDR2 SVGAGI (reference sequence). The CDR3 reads CASSYGLAGSNEQFF. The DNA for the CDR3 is TGTGCCAGCAGTTACGGGCTAGCGGGATCCAATGAGCAGTTCTTC.

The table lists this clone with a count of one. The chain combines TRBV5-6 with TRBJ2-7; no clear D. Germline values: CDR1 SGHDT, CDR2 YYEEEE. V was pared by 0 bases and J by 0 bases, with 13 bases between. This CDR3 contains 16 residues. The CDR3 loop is CASSLAHDGSSYEQYF. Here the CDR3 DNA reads TGTGCCAGCAGCTTGGCCCATGACGGAAGCTCCTACGAGCAGTACTTC.

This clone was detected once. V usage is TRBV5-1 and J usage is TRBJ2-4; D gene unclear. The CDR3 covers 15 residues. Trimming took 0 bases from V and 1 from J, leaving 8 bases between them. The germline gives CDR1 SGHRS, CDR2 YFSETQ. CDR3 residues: CASSLGSSAKNIQYF. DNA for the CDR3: TGCGCCAGCAGCTTGGGCTCGTCGGCCAAAAACATTCAGTACTTC.

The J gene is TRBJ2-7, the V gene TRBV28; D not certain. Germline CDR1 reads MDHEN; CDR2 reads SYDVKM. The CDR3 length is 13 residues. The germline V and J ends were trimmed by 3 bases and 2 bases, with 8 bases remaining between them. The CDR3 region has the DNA TGTGCCAGCAGTTTTAGCCCCACCTACGAGCAGTACTTC. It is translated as CASSFSPTYEQYF. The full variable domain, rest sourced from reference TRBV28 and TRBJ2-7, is DVKVTQSSRYLVKRTGEKVFLECVQDMDHENMFWYRQDPGLGLRLIYFSYDVKMKEKGDIPEGYSVSREKKERFSLILESASTNQTSMYLCASSFSPTYEQYFGPGTRLTVT.

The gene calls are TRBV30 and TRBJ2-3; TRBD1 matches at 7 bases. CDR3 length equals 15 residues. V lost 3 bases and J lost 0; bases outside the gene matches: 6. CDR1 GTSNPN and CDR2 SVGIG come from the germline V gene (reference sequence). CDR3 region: CAWSLTGSSTDTQYF. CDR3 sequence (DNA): TGTGCCTGGAGCTTGACAGGGAGCAGCACAGATACGCAGTATTTT.

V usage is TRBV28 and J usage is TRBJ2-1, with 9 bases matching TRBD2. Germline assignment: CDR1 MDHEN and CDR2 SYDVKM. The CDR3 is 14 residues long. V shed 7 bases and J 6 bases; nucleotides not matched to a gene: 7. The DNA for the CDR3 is TGTGCCAGCATTGGGACTAGCCTACTCAATGAGCAGTTCTTC. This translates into CASIGTSLLNEQFF.

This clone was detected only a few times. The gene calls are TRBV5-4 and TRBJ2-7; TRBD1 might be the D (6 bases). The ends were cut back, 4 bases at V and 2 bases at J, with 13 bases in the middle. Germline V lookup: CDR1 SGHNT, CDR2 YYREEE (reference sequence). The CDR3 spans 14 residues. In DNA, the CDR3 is TGTGCCAGCAGCAGCGACAGGACCGCCTACGAGCAGTACTTC. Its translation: CASSSDRTAYEQYF. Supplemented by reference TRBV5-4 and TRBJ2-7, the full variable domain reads ETGVTQSPTHLIKTRGQQVTLRCSSQSGHNTVSWYQQALGQGPQFIFQYYREEENGRGNFPPRFSGLQFPNYSSELNVNALELDDSALYLCASSSDRTAYEQYFGPGTRLTVT.

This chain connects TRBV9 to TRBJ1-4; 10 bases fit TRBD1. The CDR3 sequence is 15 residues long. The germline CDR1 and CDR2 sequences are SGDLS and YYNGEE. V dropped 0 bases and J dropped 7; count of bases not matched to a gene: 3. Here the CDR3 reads CASSVGQGASEKLFF. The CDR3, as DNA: TGTGCCAGCAGCGTAGGACAGGGGGCGAGTGAAAAACTGTTTTTT.

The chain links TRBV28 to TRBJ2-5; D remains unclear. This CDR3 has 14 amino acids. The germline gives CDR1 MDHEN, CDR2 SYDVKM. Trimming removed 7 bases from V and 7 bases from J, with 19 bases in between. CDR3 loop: CASTNLYPPGTQYF. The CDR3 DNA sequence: TGTGCCAGCACCAATCTCTATCCTCCCGGGACCCAGTACTTC.

The CDR3 sequence: CASSENGGSSGNTIYF. The CDR3 DNA follows: TGTGCCAGCAGTGAAAACGGGGGCAGCTCTGGAAACACCATATATTTT. This chain uses TRBV6-1 with TRBJ1-3; the D gene is possibly TRBD1 (6 bases). This CDR3 comprises 16 residues. CDR1 is MNHNS and CDR2 is SASEGT in the germline V gene. Trimming removed 2 bases at V and 0 bases at J, with 11 bases between.

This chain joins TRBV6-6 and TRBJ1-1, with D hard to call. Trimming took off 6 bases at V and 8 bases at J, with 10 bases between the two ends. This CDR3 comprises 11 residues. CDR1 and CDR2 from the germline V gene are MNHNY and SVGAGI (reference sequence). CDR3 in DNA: TGTGCCAGCAGAACGGTAGGAGAAGCTTTCTTT. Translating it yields CASRTVGEAFF.

The CDR3 region is CASWNYGYTF. Here the CDR3 DNA reads TGTGCCAGTTGGAACTATGGCTACACCTTC. The chain couples TRBV25-1 to TRBJ1-2; no reliable D call. Germline V gene lookup returns CDR1 MGHDK and CDR2 SYGVNS. The CDR3 loop spans 10 amino acids. Trimming pared 9 bases from V and 2 bases from J, leaving 4 bases between.

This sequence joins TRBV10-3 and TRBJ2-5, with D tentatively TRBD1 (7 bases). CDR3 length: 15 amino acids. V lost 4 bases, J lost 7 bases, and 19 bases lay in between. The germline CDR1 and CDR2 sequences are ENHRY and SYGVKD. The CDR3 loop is CAISAGGGGEGTQYF. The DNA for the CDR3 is TGTGCCATCAGTGCTGGAGGGGGCGGCGAGGGGACCCAGTACTTC.